These 2 T cell receptor beta chains were sequenced from one sample in a study of T cell responses to AZD1222 COVID-19 vaccine. Data came from immunoSEQ multiplex PCR; TCRdb stores just in-frame clones and leaves some out. The repertoire holds some 130,000 clones, around 90% seen once, with around 0.99% in the top ten. The specimen comprised peripheral blood, sampled 28 days after the second AZD1222 dose. Receptors originate from an adult who received the AZD1222 COVID-19 vaccine.

CDR3 amino acids: CASSLVAPGSSYEQYF. CDR3 DNA sequence: TGTGCCAGCAGCTTAGTTGCGCCAGGGAGCTCCTACGAGCAGTACTTC. The chain carries TRBV7-2 and TRBJ2-7; D assignment may be TRBD1 or TRBD2 (5 bases each). Germline V gives CDR1 SGHTA, CDR2 FQGNSA. The CDR3 has 16 amino acids. V was clipped by 1 base and J by 0 bases, with 13 bases between them.

This chain uses TRBV12-3 or TRBV12-4 with TRBJ2-7; 7 nucleotides agree with TRBD2. The CDR3 runs 13 residues. V was clipped by 2 bases and J by 6 bases; unmatched bases: 4. The CDR3, as DNA: TGTGCCAGCAGTTTAATGCTAGCGGTCGAGCAGTACTTC. Translation: CASSLMLAVEQYF.